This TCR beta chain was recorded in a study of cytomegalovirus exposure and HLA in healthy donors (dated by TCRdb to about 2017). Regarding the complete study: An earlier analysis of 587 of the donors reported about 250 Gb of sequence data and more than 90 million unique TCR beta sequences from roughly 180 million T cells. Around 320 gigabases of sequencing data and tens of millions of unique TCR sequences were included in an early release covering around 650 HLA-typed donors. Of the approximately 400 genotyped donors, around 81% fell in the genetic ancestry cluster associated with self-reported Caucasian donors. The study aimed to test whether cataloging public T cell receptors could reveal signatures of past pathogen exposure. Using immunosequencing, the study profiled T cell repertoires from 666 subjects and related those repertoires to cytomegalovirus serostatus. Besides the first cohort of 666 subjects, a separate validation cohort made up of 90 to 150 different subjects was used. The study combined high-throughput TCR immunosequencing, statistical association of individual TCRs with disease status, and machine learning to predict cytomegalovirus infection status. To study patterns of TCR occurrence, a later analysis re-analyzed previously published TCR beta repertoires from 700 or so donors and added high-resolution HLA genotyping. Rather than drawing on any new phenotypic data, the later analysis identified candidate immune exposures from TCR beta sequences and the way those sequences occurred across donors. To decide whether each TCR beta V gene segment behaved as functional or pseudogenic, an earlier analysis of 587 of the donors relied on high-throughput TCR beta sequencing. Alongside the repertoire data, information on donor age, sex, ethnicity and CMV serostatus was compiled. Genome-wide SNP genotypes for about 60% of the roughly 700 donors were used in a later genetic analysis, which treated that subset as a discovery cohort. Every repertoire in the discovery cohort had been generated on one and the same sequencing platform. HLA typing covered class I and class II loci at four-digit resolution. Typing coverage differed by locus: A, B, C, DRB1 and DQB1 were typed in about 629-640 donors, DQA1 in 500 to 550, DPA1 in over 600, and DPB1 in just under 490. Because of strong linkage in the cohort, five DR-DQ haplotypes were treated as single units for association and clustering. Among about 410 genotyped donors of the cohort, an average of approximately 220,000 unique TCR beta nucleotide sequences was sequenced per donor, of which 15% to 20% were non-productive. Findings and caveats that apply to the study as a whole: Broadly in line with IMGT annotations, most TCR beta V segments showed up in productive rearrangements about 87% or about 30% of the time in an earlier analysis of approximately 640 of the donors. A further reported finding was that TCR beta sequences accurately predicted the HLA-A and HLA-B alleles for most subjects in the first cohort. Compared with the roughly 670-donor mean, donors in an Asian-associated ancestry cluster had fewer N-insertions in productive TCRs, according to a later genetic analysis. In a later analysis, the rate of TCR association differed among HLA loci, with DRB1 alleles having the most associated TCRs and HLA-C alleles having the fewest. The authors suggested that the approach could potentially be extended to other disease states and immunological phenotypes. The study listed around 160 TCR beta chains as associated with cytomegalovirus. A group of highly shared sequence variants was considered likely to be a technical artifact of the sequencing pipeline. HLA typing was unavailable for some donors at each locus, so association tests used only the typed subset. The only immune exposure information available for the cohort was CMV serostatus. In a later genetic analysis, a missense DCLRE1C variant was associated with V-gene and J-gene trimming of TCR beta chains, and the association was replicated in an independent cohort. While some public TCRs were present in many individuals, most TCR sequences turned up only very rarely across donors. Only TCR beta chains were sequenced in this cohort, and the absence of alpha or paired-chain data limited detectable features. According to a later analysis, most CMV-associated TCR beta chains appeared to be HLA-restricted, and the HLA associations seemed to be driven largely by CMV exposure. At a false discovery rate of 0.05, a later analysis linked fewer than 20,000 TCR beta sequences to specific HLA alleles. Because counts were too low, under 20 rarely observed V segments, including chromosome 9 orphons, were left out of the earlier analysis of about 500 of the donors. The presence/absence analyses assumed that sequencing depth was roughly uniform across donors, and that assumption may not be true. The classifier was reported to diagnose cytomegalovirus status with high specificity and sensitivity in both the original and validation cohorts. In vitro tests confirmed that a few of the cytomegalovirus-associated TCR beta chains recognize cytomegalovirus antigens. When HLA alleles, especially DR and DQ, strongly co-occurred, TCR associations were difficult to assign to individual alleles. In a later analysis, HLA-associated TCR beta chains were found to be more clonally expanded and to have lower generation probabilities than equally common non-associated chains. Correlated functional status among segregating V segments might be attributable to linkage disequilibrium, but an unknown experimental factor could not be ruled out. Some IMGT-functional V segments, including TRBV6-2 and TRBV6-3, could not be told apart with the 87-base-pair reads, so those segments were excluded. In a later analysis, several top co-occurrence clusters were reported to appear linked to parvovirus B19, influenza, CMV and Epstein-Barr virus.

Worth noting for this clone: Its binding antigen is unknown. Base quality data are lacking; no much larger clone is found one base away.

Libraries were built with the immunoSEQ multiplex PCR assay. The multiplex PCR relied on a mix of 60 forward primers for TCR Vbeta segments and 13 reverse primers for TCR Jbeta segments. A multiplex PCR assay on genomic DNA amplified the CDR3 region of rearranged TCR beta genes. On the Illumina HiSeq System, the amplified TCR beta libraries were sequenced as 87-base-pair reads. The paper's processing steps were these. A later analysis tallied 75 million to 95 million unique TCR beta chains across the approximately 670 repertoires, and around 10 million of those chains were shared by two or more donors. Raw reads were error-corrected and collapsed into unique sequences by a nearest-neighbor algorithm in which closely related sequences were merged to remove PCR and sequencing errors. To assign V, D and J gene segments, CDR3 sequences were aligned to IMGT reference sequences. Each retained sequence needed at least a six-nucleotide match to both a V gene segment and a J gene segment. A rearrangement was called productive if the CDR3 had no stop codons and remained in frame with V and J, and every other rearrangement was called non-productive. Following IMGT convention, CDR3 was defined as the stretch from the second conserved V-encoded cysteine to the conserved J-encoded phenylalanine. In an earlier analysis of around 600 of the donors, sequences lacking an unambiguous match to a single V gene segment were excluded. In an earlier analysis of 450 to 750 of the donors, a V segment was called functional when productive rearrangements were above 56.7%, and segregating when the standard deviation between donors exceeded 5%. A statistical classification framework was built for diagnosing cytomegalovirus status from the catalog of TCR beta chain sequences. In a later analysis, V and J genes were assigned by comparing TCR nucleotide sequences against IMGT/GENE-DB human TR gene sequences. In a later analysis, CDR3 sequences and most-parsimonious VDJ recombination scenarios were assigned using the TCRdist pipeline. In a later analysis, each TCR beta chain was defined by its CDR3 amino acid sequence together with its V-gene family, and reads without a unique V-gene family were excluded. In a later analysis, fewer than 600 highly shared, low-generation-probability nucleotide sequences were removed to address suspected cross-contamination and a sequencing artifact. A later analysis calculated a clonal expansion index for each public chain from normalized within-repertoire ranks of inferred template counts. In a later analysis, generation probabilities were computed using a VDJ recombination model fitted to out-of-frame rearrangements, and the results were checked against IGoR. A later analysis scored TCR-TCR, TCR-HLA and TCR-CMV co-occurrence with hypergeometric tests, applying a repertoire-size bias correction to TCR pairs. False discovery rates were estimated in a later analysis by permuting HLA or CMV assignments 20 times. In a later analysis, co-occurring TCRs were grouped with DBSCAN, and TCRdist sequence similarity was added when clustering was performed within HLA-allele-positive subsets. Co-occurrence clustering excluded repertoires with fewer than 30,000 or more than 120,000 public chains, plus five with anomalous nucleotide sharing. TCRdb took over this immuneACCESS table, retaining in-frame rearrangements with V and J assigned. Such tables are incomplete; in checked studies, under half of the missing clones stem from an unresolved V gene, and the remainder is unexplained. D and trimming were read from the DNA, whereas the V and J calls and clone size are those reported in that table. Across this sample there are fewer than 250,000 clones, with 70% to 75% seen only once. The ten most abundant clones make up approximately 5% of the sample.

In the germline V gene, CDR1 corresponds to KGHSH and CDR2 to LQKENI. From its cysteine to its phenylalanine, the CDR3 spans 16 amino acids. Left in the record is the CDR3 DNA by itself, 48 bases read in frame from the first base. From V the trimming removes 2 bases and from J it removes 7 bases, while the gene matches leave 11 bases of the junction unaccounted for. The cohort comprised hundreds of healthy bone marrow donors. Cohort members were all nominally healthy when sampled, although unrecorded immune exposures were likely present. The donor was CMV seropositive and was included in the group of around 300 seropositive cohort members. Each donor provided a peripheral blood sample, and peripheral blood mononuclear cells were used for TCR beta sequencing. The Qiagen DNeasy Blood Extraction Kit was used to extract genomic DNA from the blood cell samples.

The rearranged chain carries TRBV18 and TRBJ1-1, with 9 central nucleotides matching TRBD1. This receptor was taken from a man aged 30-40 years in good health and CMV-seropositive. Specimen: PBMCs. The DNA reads TGTGCCAGCTCACCAGCGCTGGACAGGGGCGGGGATGAAGCTTTCTTT. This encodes CASSPALDRGGDEAFF.